This T cell receptor beta chain was profiled in a study of blood T cell repertoires in COVID-19. Study as a whole: Acute and convalescent COVID-19 specimens originated in the United States, Italy and Spain. The analysed material was cDNA or gDNA that came from T cells, B-cell-depleted T cells, or PBMCs.

In the source study's methods: Estimates of nucleated cell counts were drawn from the amplification of reference gene primers. Profiling relied on immunoSEQ multiplex PCR, and the TCRdb table lists in-frame clones only, not all of them. The DNA was the basis for D and trimming; V, J and clone size are from that table. Here the sample spans about 75,000 clones, roughly nine tenths being singletons. Specimen: peripheral blood. This TCR was sampled from a human donor in a cohort sampled during active COVID-19.

DNA for the CDR3: TGCGCCAGCAGCCAAGAGGGAGTCCTAGCGGGAGGGGTAGCCCAGTACTTC. Amino acid sequence: CASSQEGVLAGGVAQYF. The chain is built from TRBV4-1 and TRBJ2-5; TRBD2 matches at 12 bases. This CDR3 region has 17 residues. Germline CDR1 is MGHRA and CDR2 is YSYEKL. The junction had 11 bases not matched to a gene; V was cut back by 0 bases and J by 9 bases.